This T cell receptor (beta chain) was obtained from a study of blood T cell repertoires in COVID-19. Overall study context: Samples representing acute and convalescent COVID-19 were sourced from the United States, Italy and Spain. Sample material is recorded as cDNA or gDNA derived from T cells, B-cell-depleted T cells, or PBMCs.

In the original analysis: Cell counts per sample came from amplifying reference gene primers. TCRdb's table, derived via immunoSEQ multiplex PCR, lists solely in-frame clones and lacks some. V, J and clone size were drawn from that table, and D and trimming were deduced from the DNA. Among roughly 49,000 clones listed, roughly 93% were seen once. CDR1 and CDR2 from the germline V gene are MDHEN and SYDVKM. Trimming left V 5 bases short and J 8 bases short, with 25 bases between. The CDR3 is 17 amino acids. Seattle researchers signed up patients amid active infection and tracked them longitudinally. The source is a man between 60 and 70 years old with COVID-19, enrolled during active disease. The chain employs TRBV28 and TRBJ2-1; a possible D gene is TRBD1 (6 bases). Input material: peripheral blood. In DNA form, the CDR3 reads TGTGCCAGCAGTACAAGAACAGGGAAAAAACCCCCGGATGAGCAGTTCTTC. Protein product: CASSTRTGKKPPDEQFF.